This entry describes one TCR beta chain. Here immunoSEQ multiplex PCR was the method, and the copy in TCRdb shows in-frame clones only, minus some. The data show around 120,000 clones, about nine tenths seen once. This entry belongs to a study of T cell responses to AZD1222 COVID-19 vaccine. Per the germline V gene, CDR1 is LNHDA and CDR2 is SQIVND (reference sequence). The CDR3 consists of 13 residues. Trimming stripped 8 bases from V and 4 bases from J, with 13 bases between. The V and J genes are TRBV19 and TRBJ2-3; D possibly corresponds to TRBD2 (6 bases). Specimen: peripheral blood, collected on day 0 of AZD1222 vaccination. The clonotype comes from an adult in good health. CDR3 protein: CASSWRGADTQYF. The CDR3 DNA reads TGTGCCAGTTCTTGGCGGGGAGCAGATACGCAGTATTTT.